This T cell receptor beta chain was captured by sequencing in a study of blood T cell repertoires in COVID-19. Study in general: Samples representing acute and convalescent COVID-19 were sourced from the United States, Italy and Spain. The analysed material was cDNA or gDNA that came from T cells, B-cell-depleted T cells, or PBMCs.

In the original processing: Amplifying reference gene primers gave estimates of nucleated cell counts. Method: immunoSEQ multiplex PCR; TCRdb's copy keeps in-frame clones and lacks some. V, J and clone size are taken as reported in that table, and D and trimming were inferred from the DNA itself. Of roughly 39,000 clones detected, around 86% appear once; the ten largest clones hold more than 20%. The germline V and J ends were trimmed by 4 bases and 0 bases, with 10 bases remaining between them. CDR3 size: 15 residues. Germline CDR1 reads SGHRS; CDR2 reads YFSETQ. Sequencing was done on a sample of peripheral blood. The chain couples TRBV5-1 to TRBJ2-2, with a possible D match to TRBD2 (6 bases). The clonotype comes from a man aged 45-65 years with active or convalescent COVID-19. The CDR3 DNA sequence: TGCGCCAGCAGCGGGGGGAGATCGAACACCGGGGAGCTGTTTTTT. Amino acid sequence: CASSGGRSNTGELFF.